The next 22 T cell receptor beta chains were all read from a single sample in a study of neurological immune-mediated disorders. TCRdb re-derived calls from the 5' RACE reads in MiXCR, one entry per CDR3 protein. The table has tens of thousands of distinct CDR3 sequences, less than 9% seen once. The source material was CD4+ T cells from blood. These TCRs come from a man aged 50-60 years in good health.

This clonotype was seen ten or more times. The V call is TRBV6-1, the J call TRBJ2-2; 10 bases align to TRBD1. This CDR3 has 16 residues. V shed 6 bases, J shed 6 bases, and the junction held 10 bases outside the gene matches. Germline V gene data show CDR1 as MNHNS and CDR2 as SASEGT. The DNA of the CDR3 is TGTGCCAGCAGCAAAGAACGGACAGGGGGGCCCGGGGAGCTGTTTTTT. It encodes CASSKERTGGPGELFF.

This clonotype came up a few times. A clone one base away is much larger, so this may be a read error. The rearrangement joins TRBV5-1 to TRBJ1-6; TRBD1 might be the D (5 bases). The CDR3 is 14 amino acids. Germline V gene sequence: CDR1 SGHRS, CDR2 YFSETQ. This CDR3 is CASSLVGTHSPHHF. The CDR3, as DNA: TGCGCCAGCAGCTTGGTAGGGACGCATTCACCCCACCACTTT.

Ten or more counts support this clonotype. The chain has TRBV5-1 and TRBJ2-7; TRBD1 agrees at 7 bases. The trim removed 0 bases at V and 5 bases at J, leaving 5 bases unmatched. The CDR3 is made up of 14 amino acids. The germline V gene encodes CDR1 SGHRS and CDR2 YFSETQ. The CDR3 here is CASSLGDRVDEQYF. In nucleotides, the CDR3 is TGCGCCAGCAGCTTGGGCGACAGGGTTGACGAGCAGTACTTC.

This clonotype has ten or more counts. The rearrangement uses TRBV4-2 and TRBJ2-7, with 12 bases identical to TRBD2. CDR3 length: 21 residues. The V and J ends lost 2 bases and 3 bases, in that order; junction bases with no gene match: 20. Germline values: CDR1 LGHNA, CDR2 YNFKEQ. The CDR3 loop reads CASSQSWTGLAGKQGDYEQYF. The DNA of the CDR3 is TGTGCCAGCAGCCAATCTTGGACTGGACTAGCGGGAAAACAAGGGGACTACGAGCAGTACTTC.

This clonotype was recorded at least ten times. The chain couples TRBV7-3 to TRBJ2-6; D uncertain. CDR1 and CDR2 from the germline V gene are SGHTA and FQGTGA. The CDR3 consists of 14 residues. Trimming removed 2 bases from V and 3 bases from J, with 5 bases in between. The DNA for the CDR3 is TGTGCCAGCAGCTTATCCGGTGGGGCCAACGTCCTGACTTTC. Translation gives CASSLSGGANVLTF.

The CDR3 loop reads CSAKPGVQETQYF. CDR3 in DNA: TGCAGCGCAAAACCGGGTGTACAAGAGACCCAGTACTTC. The rearrangement links TRBV29-1 to TRBJ2-5; D is unclear. Germline V gene lookup returns CDR1 SQVTM and CDR2 ANQGSEA. Trimming took off 7 bases at V and 2 bases at J, with 14 bases between the two ends. The CDR3 covers 13 residues.

This clonotype has ten or more counts. The rearrangement uses TRBV20-1 and TRBJ1-4; 7 bases align to TRBD1. CDR1 is DFQATT and CDR2 is SNEGSKA in the germline V gene (reference sequence). The CDR3 runs to 14 residues. Losses at the gene ends were 3 bases for V and 5 bases for J; bases not matched to a gene: 6. The CDR3 nucleotides read TGCAGTGCTAGGGACACAGGGGAAAATGAAAAACTGTTTTTT. Translation gives CSARDTGENEKLFF.

This clonotype was recorded many times. This chain uses TRBV6-2 or TRBV6-3 with TRBJ2-3; D not certain. CDR1 is MNHEY and CDR2 is SVGEGT in the germline V gene. The CDR3 covers 15 residues. Trimming took 6 bases from V and 2 from J, leaving 15 bases between them. This CDR3 reads CASSRGLQITDTQYF. The DNA for the CDR3 is TGTGCCAGCAGCCGTGGCTTGCAGATCACAGATACGCAGTATTTT.

This clonotype came up many times. This chain links TRBV5-1 with TRBJ2-5; 8 bases align to TRBD2. J gave up 5 bases and V 4 bases, and 7 bases lay outside the gene matches. The germline CDR1 and CDR2 sequences are SGHRS and YFSETQ. The CDR3 runs 14 residues. The CDR3 loop is CASSRAGVGETQYF. CDR3 sequence (DNA): TGCGCCAGCAGCAGAGCGGGAGTGGGGGAGACCCAGTACTTC.

This clonotype came up many times. This chain connects TRBV29-1 to TRBJ2-3, with D perhaps being TRBD1 or TRBD2 (6 bases each). This CDR3 region has 15 residues. Germline V gene sequence: CDR1 SQVTM, CDR2 ANQGSEA. Deletions cut 6 bases from V and 4 bases from J, with 20 bases between. This chain's CDR3 is CSVHGRGPGADTQYF. The DNA of the CDR3 is TGCAGCGTCCATGGCCGGGGGCCCGGAGCAGATACGCAGTATTTT.

This clonotype was counted at least ten times. The chain carries TRBV28 and TRBJ2-7, with TRBD1 matching over 7 bases. The CDR3 totals 13 residues. Germline-derived CDR1 and CDR2 are MDHEN and SYDVKM. Trimming took 5 bases from V and 2 from J; bases not matched to a gene: 3. The CDR3 DNA follows: TGTGCCAGCAGTGACAGGGACCCCTACGAGCAGTACTTC. Its translation is CASSDRDPYEQYF.

This clonotype occurred many times. V gene TRBV5-1 combines with J gene TRBJ2-1, with 8 bases fitting TRBD2. The length of the CDR3 is 15 residues. Germline assignment: CDR1 SGHRS and CDR2 YFSETQ. V trimming: 2 bases; J trimming: 1 base; junction bases outside the gene matches: 2. The CDR3 coding sequence is TGCGCCAGCAGCTTACTAGCGGAGTCCTACAATGAGCAGTTCTTC. This translates into CASSLLAESYNEQFF.

This clonotype showed up many times. This rearrangement joins TRBV29-1 to TRBJ2-3; D could derive from TRBD1 or TRBD2 (6 bases each). Deletions cut 4 bases from V and 6 bases from J, with 20 bases between. The CDR3 contains 15 residues. The germline gives CDR1 SQVTM, CDR2 ANQGSEA. Here the CDR3 DNA reads TGCAGCGTTGGCGGTTGGGGGGCTTCAGGGGATACGCAGTATTTT. Its protein product is CSVGGWGASGDTQYF.

This clonotype was seen many times. CDR3 region: CASSLAQGAKNIQYF. CDR3 nucleotide sequence: TGTGCCAGCAGCTTGGCCCAGGGAGCCAAAAACATTCAGTACTTC. The V call is TRBV5-5, the J call TRBJ2-4; D is possibly TRBD1 (5 bases). Trimming took 0 bases from V and 0 from J, leaving 7 bases between them. This CDR3 is 15 amino acids long. Germline assignment: CDR1 SGHKS and CDR2 YYEKEE (reference sequence). Combining the CDR3 with reference TRBV5-5 and TRBJ2-4 gives the whole variable domain DAGVTQSPTHLIKTRGQQVTLRCSPISGHKSVSWYQQVLGQGPQFIFQYYEKEERGRGNFPDRFSARQFPNYSSELNVNALLLGDSALYLCASSLAQGAKNIQYFGAGTRLSVL.

This clonotype was seen many times. The gene calls are TRBV27 and TRBJ2-5, with 12 bases aligning to TRBD1. Germline-derived CDR1 and CDR2 are MNHEY and SMNVEV (reference sequence). This CDR3 comprises 15 residues. With V trimmed by 7 bases and J by 4 bases, 7 bases remained unmatched. CDR3 amino acids: CASTSGTGGGETQYF. In nucleotides, the CDR3 is TGTGCCAGCACCTCGGGGACAGGGGGCGGAGAGACCCAGTACTTC.

This clonotype was recorded many times. The V and J genes are TRBV29-1 and TRBJ2-5, with 11 bases that match TRBD2. Per germline, CDR1 SQVTM and CDR2 ANQGSEA. The CDR3 sequence is 13 residues long. The ends lost 8 bases at V and 4 bases at J; junction bases unmatched: 6. Here the CDR3 DNA reads TGCAGCTATGAAGGACTAGCGGGAGAGACCCAGTACTTC. Protein product: CSYEGLAGETQYF.

This clonotype was counted at least ten times. The CDR3 spells CASSLPPGNNELFF. CDR3 DNA sequence: TGCGCCAGCAGCTTGCCGCCCGGCAATAATGAGCTGTTTTTT. This chain connects TRBV5-1 to TRBJ2-2; D is unclear. The V and J ends lost 1 base and 11 bases respectively, with 15 bases between them. Germline V gene data show CDR1 as SGHRS and CDR2 as YFSETQ. This CDR3 has 14 residues.

This clonotype was counted many times. V gene TRBV18 combines with J gene TRBJ2-7; 8 positions match TRBD1. Per germline, CDR1 KGHSH and CDR2 LQKENI. This CDR3 comprises 14 residues. V dropped 2 bases and J dropped 2; count of bases not matched to a gene: 2. In DNA form, the CDR3 reads TGTGCCAGCTCACCAGGGACAGGTCCCTACGAGCAGTACTTC. It translates to CASSPGTGPYEQYF.

This clonotype was detected ten times or more. This chain uses TRBV5-1 with TRBJ2-7; D might be TRBD1 (5 bases). The CDR3 has 13 amino acids. The germline V gene encodes CDR1 SGHRS and CDR2 YFSETQ. The ends were cut back, 4 bases at V and 3 bases at J, with 11 bases in the middle. The CDR3 nucleotides read TGCGCCAGCAGCCCCAGGGAATTCTACGAGCAGTACTTC. Translation gives CASSPREFYEQYF.

This clonotype was counted ten times or more. The chain combines TRBV10-3 with TRBJ2-7; tentatively, D is TRBD1 (5 bases). Trimming removed 2 bases from V and 5 bases from J, with 16 bases in between. This CDR3 contains 15 residues. Germline V gene lookup returns CDR1 ENHRY and CDR2 SYGVKD. CDR3 region: CAISEPTVLGHEQYF. The CDR3 DNA is TGTGCCATCAGTGAGCCGACAGTCCTAGGCCACGAGCAGTACTTC.

This clonotype was detected ten times or more. V gene TRBV14 combines with J gene TRBJ1-1; D remains unclear. Germline values: CDR1 SGHDN, CDR2 FVKESK. V lost 0 bases, J lost 3 bases, and 8 bases lay in between. CDR3 length: 14 amino acids. The DNA of the CDR3 is TGTGCCAGCAGCCAAGAGGTAGCACACACTGAAGCTTTCTTT. This translates into CASSQEVAHTEAFF.

This clonotype was seen at least ten times. The chain couples TRBV7-9 to TRBJ2-5, with 8 bases lining up with TRBD2. Unmatched junction bases numbered 9, after V lost 4 bases and J lost 2 bases. The CDR3 is 16 residues long. The germline CDR1 and CDR2 sequences are SEHNR and FQNEAQ (reference sequence). CDR3 DNA sequence: TGTGCCAGCAGCTCGGGGGGGGCGGGAGCACAAGAGACCCAGTACTTC. This encodes CASSSGGAGAQETQYF.